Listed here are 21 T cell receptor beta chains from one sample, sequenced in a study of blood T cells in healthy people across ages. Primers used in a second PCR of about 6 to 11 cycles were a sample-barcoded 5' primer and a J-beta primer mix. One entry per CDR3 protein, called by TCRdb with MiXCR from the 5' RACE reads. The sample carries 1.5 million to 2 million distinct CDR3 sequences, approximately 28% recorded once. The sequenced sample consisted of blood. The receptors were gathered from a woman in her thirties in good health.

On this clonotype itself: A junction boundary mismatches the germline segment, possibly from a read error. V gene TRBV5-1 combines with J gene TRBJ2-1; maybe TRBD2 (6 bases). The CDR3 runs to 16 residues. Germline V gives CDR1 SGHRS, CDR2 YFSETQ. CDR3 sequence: CASSLVSGSSYNKQFF. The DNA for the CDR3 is TGCGCCAGCAGCTTGGTTAGCGGTAGCTCCTACAATAAGCAGTTCTTC.

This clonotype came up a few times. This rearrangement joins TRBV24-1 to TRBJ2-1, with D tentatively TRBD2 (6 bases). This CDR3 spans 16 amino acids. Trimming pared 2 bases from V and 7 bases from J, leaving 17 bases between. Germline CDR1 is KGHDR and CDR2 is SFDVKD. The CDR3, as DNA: TGTGCCACCAGTGATTCTCAGGCGGGCGGGAAAAATGAGCAGTTCTTC. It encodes CATSDSQAGGKNEQFF.

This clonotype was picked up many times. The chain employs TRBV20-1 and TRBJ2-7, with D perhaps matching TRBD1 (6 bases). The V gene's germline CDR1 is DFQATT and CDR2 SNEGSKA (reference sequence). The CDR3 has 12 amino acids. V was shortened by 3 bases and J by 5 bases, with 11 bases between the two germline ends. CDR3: CSASEDSHEQYF. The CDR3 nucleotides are TGCAGTGCTAGTGAGGACAGCCACGAGCAGTACTTC.

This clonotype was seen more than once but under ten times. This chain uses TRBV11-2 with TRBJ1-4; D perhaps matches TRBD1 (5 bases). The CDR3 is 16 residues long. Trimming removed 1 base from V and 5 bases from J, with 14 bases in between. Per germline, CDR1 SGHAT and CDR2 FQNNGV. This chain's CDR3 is CASSLGAGARNEKLFF. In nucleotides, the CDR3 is TGTGCCAGCAGCTTAGGCGCCGGGGCTAGGAATGAAAAACTGTTTTTT.

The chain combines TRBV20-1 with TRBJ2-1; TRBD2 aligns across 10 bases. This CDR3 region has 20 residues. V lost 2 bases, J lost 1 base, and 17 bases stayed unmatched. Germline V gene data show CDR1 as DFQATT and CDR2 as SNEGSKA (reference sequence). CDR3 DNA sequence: TGCAGTGCTAGACCCGCGAAGGGACGGACTAGCGGAACATCCTACAATGAGCAGTTCTTC. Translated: CSARPAKGRTSGTSYNEQFF.

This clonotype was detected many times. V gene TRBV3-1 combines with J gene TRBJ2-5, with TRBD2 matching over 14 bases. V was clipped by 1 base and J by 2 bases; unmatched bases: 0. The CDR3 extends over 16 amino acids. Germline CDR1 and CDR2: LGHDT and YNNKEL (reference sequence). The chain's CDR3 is CASSQGLAGGQETQYF. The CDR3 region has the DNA TGTGCCAGCAGCCAAGGACTAGCGGGAGGGCAAGAGACCCAGTACTTC.

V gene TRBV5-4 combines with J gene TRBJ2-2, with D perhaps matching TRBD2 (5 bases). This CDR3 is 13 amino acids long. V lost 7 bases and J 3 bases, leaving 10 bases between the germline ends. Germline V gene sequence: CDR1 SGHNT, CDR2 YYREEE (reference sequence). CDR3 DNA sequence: TGTGCCAGCTCAACTAGGCACACCGGGGAGCTGTTTTTT. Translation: CASSTRHTGELFF.

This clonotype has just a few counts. CDR3 region: CASSPDRERGYTF. For the CDR3, the DNA is TGTGCCAGCAGCCCTGACAGGGAGAGAGGCTACACCTTC. The V and J genes are TRBV7-9 and TRBJ1-2, with 7 bases lining up with TRBD1. This CDR3 comprises 13 residues. CDR1 is SEHNR and CDR2 is FQNEAQ in the germline V gene (reference sequence). V shed 5 bases and J 8 bases; nucleotides not matched to a gene: 8.

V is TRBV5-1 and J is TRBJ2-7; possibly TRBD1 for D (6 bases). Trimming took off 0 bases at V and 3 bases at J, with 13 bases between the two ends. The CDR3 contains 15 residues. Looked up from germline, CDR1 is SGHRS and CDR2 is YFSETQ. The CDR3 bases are TGCGCCAGCAGCTTGGATCTCCCAGGGGACTACGAGCAGTACTTC. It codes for CASSLDLPGDYEQYF.

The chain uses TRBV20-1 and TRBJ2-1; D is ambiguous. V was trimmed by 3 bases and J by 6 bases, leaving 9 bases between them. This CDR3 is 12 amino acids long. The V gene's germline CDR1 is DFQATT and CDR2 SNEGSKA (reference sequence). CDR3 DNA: TGCAGTGCTAGTGAACAGATCAATGAGCAGTTCTTC. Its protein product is CSASEQINEQFF.

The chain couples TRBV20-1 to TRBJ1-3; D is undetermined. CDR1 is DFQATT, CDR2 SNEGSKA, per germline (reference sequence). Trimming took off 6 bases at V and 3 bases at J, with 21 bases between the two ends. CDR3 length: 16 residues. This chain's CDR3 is CSATGPLAINGNTIYF. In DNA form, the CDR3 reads TGCAGTGCCACCGGTCCGCTTGCAATTAATGGAAACACCATATATTTT.

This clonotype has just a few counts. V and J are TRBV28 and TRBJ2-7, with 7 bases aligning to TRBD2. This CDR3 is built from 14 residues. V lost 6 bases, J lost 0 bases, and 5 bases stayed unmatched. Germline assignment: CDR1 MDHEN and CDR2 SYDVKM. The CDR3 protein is CASRTTSSSYEQYF. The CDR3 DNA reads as TGTGCCAGCAGGACGACTAGCTCCTCCTACGAGCAGTACTTC.

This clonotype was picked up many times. This CDR3 reads CAISEKPADTQYF. The DNA for the CDR3 is TGTGCCATCAGTGAAAAACCAGCAGATACGCAGTATTTT. The chain links TRBV10-3 to TRBJ2-3; D not resolved. V was pared by 3 bases and J by 4 bases, with 8 bases between. The CDR3 runs 13 residues. The germline V gene has CDR1 ENHRY and CDR2 SYGVKD.

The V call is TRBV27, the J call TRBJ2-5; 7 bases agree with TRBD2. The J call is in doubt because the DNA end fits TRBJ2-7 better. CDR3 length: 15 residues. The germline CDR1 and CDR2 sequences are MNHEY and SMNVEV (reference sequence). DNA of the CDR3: TGTGCCAGCAGTCTGACTAGCTCGGAAACCTACGAGCAGTACTTC. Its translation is CASSLTSSETYEQYF.

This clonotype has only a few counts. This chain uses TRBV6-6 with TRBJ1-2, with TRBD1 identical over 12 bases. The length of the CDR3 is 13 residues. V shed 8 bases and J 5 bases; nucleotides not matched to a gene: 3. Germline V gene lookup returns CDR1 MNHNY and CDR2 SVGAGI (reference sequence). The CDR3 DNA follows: TGTGCCAGCGGGACAGGGGGCGCTTATGGCTACACCTTC. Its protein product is CASGTGGAYGYTF.

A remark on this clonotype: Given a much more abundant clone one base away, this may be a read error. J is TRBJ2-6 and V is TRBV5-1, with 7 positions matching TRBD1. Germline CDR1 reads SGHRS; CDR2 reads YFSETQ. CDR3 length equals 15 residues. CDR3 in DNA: TGCGCCAGCGGGACAGCTAGCTCTGGGACCAACGTCCTGACTTTC. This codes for CASGTASSGTNVLTF. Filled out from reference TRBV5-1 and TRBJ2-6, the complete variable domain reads KAGVTQTPRYLIKTRGQQVTLSCSPISGHRSVSWYQQTPGQGLQFLFEYFSETQRNKGNFPGRFSGRQFSNSRSEMNVSTLELGDSALYLCASGTASSGTNVLTFGAGSRLTVL.

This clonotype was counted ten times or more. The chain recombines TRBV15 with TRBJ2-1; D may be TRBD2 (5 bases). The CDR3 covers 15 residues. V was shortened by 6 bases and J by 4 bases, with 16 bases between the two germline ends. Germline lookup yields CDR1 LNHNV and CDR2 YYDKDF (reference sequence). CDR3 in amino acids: CATSPGERVYNEQFF. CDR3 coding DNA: TGTGCCACCAGTCCTGGGGAGAGGGTTTACAATGAGCAGTTCTTC.

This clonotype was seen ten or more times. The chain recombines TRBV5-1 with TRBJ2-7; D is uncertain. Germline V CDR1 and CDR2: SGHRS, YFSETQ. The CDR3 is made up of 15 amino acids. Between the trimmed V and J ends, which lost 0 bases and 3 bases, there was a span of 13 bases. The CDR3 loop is CASSLEGPHVYEQYF. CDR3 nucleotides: TGCGCCAGCAGCTTGGAGGGCCCTCACGTCTACGAGCAGTACTTC.

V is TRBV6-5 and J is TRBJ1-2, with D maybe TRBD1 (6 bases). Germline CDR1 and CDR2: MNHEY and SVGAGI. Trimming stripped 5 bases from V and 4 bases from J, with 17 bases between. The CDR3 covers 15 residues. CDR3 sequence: CASSTPGSGVYGYTF. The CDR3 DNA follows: TGTGCCAGCAGTACCCCGGGATCAGGGGTCTATGGCTACACCTTC.

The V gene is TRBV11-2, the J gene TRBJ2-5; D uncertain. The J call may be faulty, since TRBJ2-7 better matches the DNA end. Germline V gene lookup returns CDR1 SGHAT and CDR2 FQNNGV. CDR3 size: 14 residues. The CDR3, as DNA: TGTGCCAGCAGCTTTGGTGTTATGGTTTCCGAGCAGTACTTC. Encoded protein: CASSFGVMVSEQYF.

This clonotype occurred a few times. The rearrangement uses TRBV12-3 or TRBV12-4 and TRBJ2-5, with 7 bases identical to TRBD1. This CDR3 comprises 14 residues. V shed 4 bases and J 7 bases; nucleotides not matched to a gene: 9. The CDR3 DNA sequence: TGTGCCAGCAGTTATACAGGGGCGAGTGGGACCCAGTACTTC. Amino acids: CASSYTGASGTQYF.